The entry below gives a single T cell receptor (beta chain) sequence along with its context. Its matching antigen is unknown. Primers for the PCR totalled 60 Vbeta and 13 Jbeta. Clones were read by immunoSEQ multiplex PCR, and TCRdb kept only the in-frame ones, dropping some. Counted here are over 150,000 clones, approximately 88% occurring once; the ten biggest clones make up more than 1%. This sample is part of a study of cytomegalovirus exposure and HLA in healthy donors. Whole-study results and caveats: A later analysis appeared to link common viral pathogens to several of the most significant clusters. Later on, an analysis tied 18,000 or so TCR beta sequences to HLA alleles at 0.05 false discovery rate.

Germline CDR1 is SNHLY and CDR2 is FYNNEI. Trimming took off 6 bases at V and 8 bases at J, with 16 bases between the two ends. CDR3 size: 13 residues. The sequenced material came from PBMCs. This receptor was taken from a boy aged 2-9 years in good health and CMV-seronegative. The J gene is TRBJ1-2, the V gene TRBV2; possible D gene TRBD1, 6 bases. This CDR3 is CASRSTGPKGYTF. The DNA for the CDR3 is TGTGCCAGCAGGTCGACAGGCCCTAAGGGCTACACCTTC.